The next 10 T cell receptor beta chains were all read from a single sample in a study of blood T cell repertoires in COVID-19. The protocol was immunoSEQ multiplex PCR, while the TCRdb copy is restricted to in-frame clones and leaves out a portion. The data contain roughly 120,000 clones, about 90% of them singletons. Sample: peripheral blood. The receptors were sampled from a man aged 50-60 years with COVID-19, enrolled during active disease.

The V gene is TRBV5-6, the J gene TRBJ2-3; D is unresolved. V gave up 0 bases and J gave up 1 base, with 12 bases separating them. This CDR3 spans 16 amino acids. The germline V gene encodes CDR1 SGHDT and CDR2 YYEEEE. In DNA form, the CDR3 reads TGTGCCAGCAGCTTGGACTTGCTGACTGGCACAGATACGCAGTATTTT. Amino acid sequence: CASSLDLLTGTDTQYF.

The genes are TRBV7-9 and TRBJ2-5; D is possibly TRBD1 (6 bases). The ends were cut back, 5 bases at V and 1 base at J, with 8 bases in the middle. The CDR3 is 13 residues long. Germline V gene lookup returns CDR1 SEHNR and CDR2 FQNEAQ (reference sequence). CDR3 sequence: CASSTGFQETQYF. In DNA, the CDR3 is TGTGCCAGCAGCACAGGGTTCCAAGAGACCCAGTACTTC.

In this sample, this clone turned up a few times. This rearrangement joins TRBV30 to TRBJ2-7; D is ambiguous. The V end was cut by 0 bases, the J end by 2 bases, with 8 bases between. CDR3 length: 13 amino acids. Germline values: CDR1 GTSNPN, CDR2 SVGIG (reference sequence). The CDR3 is CAWSVHHPYEQYF. The CDR3 region has the DNA TGTGCCTGGAGTGTACACCACCCCTACGAGCAGTACTTC.

The CDR3 loop is CSASSGGDEQFF. CDR3 DNA sequence: TGCAGTGCTAGTTCGGGAGGCGATGAGCAGTTCTTC. The rearrangement links TRBV20-1 to TRBJ2-1; 7 nucleotides match TRBD2. Germline CDR1 is DFQATT and CDR2 is SNEGSKA (reference sequence). This CDR3 has 12 residues. V shed 3 bases, J shed 8 bases, and the junction held 4 bases outside the gene matches.

The V and J genes are TRBV7-2 and TRBJ2-3; D possibly corresponds to TRBD2 (6 bases). Deletions cut 11 bases from V and 2 bases from J, with 23 bases between. This CDR3 is 16 amino acids long. The germline gives CDR1 SGHTA, CDR2 FQGNSA. CDR3 DNA sequence: TGTGCCGTCCGGTCCCCGGGTAGCGGCTACACAGATACGCAGTATTTT. This encodes CAVRSPGSGYTDTQYF.

A single count supports this clone. The chain uses TRBV11-2 and TRBJ2-5; D is unclear. V was clipped by 5 bases and J by 2 bases, with 3 bases between them. Germline assignment: CDR1 SGHAT and CDR2 FQNNGV. This CDR3 has 11 amino acids. The CDR3 DNA reads TGTGCCAGCAGCACACAAGAGACCCAGTACTTC. Its protein product is CASSTQETQYF. The full variable domain, with the rest looked up from reference TRBV11-2 and TRBJ2-5, is EAGVAQSPRYKIIEKRQSVAFWCNPISGHATLYWYQQILGQGPKLLIQFQNNGVVDDSQLPKDRFSAERLKGVDSTLKIQPAKLEDSAVYLCASSTQETQYFGPGTRLLVL.

The chain is built from TRBV30 and TRBJ1-3, with a weak D call TRBD1 (6 bases). Germline values: CDR1 GTSNPN, CDR2 SVGIG (reference sequence). The CDR3 totals 14 residues. The V end was cut by 7 bases, the J end by 1 base, with 14 bases between. The CDR3 region has the DNA TGTGCCTCCGAGCAGGGGAAATCTGGAAACACCATATATTTT. Translated: CASEQGKSGNTIYF.

This clone was recorded only once. The chain combines TRBV28 with TRBJ1-1; D gene ambiguous. Trimming removed 3 bases from V and 2 bases from J, with 7 bases in between. Looked up from germline, CDR1 is MDHEN and CDR2 is SYDVKM. The CDR3 sequence is 13 residues long. The CDR3 bases are TGTGCCAGCAGTTTTTCCTTAAACACTGAAGCTTTCTTT. As protein: CASSFSLNTEAFF.

The rearrangement uses TRBV2 and TRBJ2-1; tentative D call: TRBD1 (6 bases). V lost 10 bases, J lost 1 base, and 11 bases lay in between. Looked up from germline, CDR1 is SNHLY and CDR2 is FYNNEI. The CDR3 runs to 13 residues. Here the CDR3 reads CAIPGTSYNEQFF. Here the CDR3 DNA reads TGTGCCATACCCGGGACATCCTACAATGAGCAGTTCTTC.

V is TRBV5-1 and J is TRBJ2-1, with 8 bases matching TRBD1. Per germline, CDR1 SGHRS and CDR2 YFSETQ. The CDR3 contains 15 residues. Losses at the gene ends were 1 base for V and 6 bases for J; bases not matched to a gene: 6. CDR3 nucleotide sequence: TGCGCCAGCAGCTTGAAAACAGGGGGTAGCAATGAGCAGTTCTTC. Protein sequence: CASSLKTGGSNEQFF.